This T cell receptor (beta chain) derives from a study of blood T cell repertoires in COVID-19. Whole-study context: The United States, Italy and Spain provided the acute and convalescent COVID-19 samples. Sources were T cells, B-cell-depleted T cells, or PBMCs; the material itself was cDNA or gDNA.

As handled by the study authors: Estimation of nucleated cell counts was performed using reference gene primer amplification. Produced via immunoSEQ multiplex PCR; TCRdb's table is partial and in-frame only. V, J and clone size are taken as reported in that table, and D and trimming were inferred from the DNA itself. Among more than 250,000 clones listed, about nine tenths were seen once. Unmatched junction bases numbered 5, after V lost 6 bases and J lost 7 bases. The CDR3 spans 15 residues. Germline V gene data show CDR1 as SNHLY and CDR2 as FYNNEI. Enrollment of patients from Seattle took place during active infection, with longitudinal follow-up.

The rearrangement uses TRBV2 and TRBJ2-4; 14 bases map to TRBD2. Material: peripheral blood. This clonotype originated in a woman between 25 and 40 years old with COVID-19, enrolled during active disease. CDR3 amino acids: CASSPTSGGANIQYF. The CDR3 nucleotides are TGTGCCAGCAGCCCGACTAGCGGGGGGGCGAACATTCAGTACTTC.